This T cell receptor (beta chain) appears in the sequencing data of a study of Graves' ophthalmopathy and Graves' hyperthyroidism. Study-wide points: Blood repertoires reportedly contained most expanded thyroid clonotypes above 0.001 frequency.

The hyperthyroidism patients had a new diagnosis of under 2 months' duration and were aged 18 to 65. Uncontrolled infections, pregnancy, lactation or other autoimmune diseases led to patient exclusion. Amplification from RNA transcripts yielded the TCR beta CDR3 regions. RT-PCR was first run with HTBI primers, then multiplex PCR in a second round. Via MiXCR, TCRdb re-called the multiplex PCR reads, giving one row per CDR3 protein. Of roughly 400,000 distinct CDR3 sequences in the sample, 15% were seen once. This clonotype came up many times. What it binds is not known. The clonotype was recovered from a woman between 18 and 29 years old with stable Graves' hyperthyroidism. The sequenced sample consisted of peripheral blood.

The CDR3 DNA follows: TGTGCCAGTAGTCCACGGACGGGACTAGCGGGGCCTTCCTACGAGCAGTACTTC. Residues: CASSPRTGLAGPSYEQYF. The chain uses TRBV19 and TRBJ2-7; the match to TRBD2 covers 13 bases. CDR1 is LNHDA, CDR2 SQIVND, per germline (reference sequence). Trimming at V came to 5 bases and at J to 1 base, leaving 11 bases not matched to a gene. This CDR3 is 18 amino acids long.